The clone carrying this TCR beta chain was recorded many times. V was shortened by 5 bases and J by 0 bases, with 14 bases between the two germline ends. The CDR3 is 16 amino acids. In germline, CDR1 is SEHNR, CDR2 FQNEAQ (reference sequence). The data are from a study of Graves' ophthalmopathy and Graves' hyperthyroidism. Patients were excluded if they had other autoimmune diseases or uncontrolled infections, and likewise if pregnancy or lactation applied. RNA transcripts provided the template for amplifying TCR beta CDR3 regions. In the first round, RT-PCR was carried out with HTBI primers, and a multiplex PCR formed the second round. In TCRdb, the multiplex PCR reads were re-called with MiXCR into one record per CDR3 protein. Among about 740,000 distinct CDR3 sequences listed, roughly two fifths were seen once.

This clonotype was sampled from an adult man with Graves' ophthalmopathy. The chain couples TRBV7-9 to TRBJ1-3, with D possibly being TRBD1 (6 bases). Sequences were obtained from peripheral blood. The CDR3, as DNA: TGTGCCAGCAGCCAAGCCGGACAGATCTCTGGAAACACCATATATTTT. Translation gives CASSQAGQISGNTIYF.